This T cell receptor (beta chain) was identified during a study of T cell responses to AZD1222 COVID-19 vaccine. The data were produced by immunoSEQ multiplex PCR, yet TCRdb's version contains in-frame clones alone and is incomplete. The sample holds 90,000 to 130,000 clones; about nine tenths are singletons and the top ten take under 10%. The length of the CDR3 is 14 residues. CDR1 is SGDLS and CDR2 is YYNGEE in the germline V gene. Trimming at V came to 4 bases and at J to 5 bases, leaving 7 bases not matched to a gene. This TCR came from an adult in good health. This chain links TRBV9 with TRBJ1-1; TRBD1 matches 8 bases. Sequenced material: peripheral blood, taken on day 0 of AZD1222 vaccination. The CDR3 loop reads CASSTYRGGTEAFF. The CDR3 DNA is TGTGCCAGCAGCACCTACAGGGGGGGAACTGAAGCTTTCTTT. Full variable domain (missing parts from reference TRBV9 and TRBJ1-1): DSGVTQTPKHLITATGQRVTLRCSPRSGDLSVYWYQQSLDQGLQFLIQYYNGEERAKGNILERFSAQQFPDLHSELNLSSLELGDSALYFCASSTYRGGTEAFFGQGTRLTVV.